This entry features one T cell receptor beta chain sequence. This clone was found a few times. Its antigen is still unknown. No much larger clonotype is one base removed from it; base qualities were not supplied. The sample comes from a study of beta chain features in type 1 diabetes (dated by TCRdb to 2017 to 2018). About the study as a whole: No differences in mean age, gender distribution, total cell number or subset yield were found between patients and healthy donors. A total of around 110,000,000 sorted cells were examined across all samples, and RNA yield correlated strongly with the number of cells per subset. In the study, TCRB repertoires of sorted circulating CD4+ T cell subsets from recently diagnosed type 1 diabetes patients were compared with those of matched healthy donors. Regulatory and stem cell-like memory subsets were obtained from only 8 patients and roughly 8 healthy donors, while naive and central memory subsets were obtained from all 28 donors. General findings and caveats noted by the study authors: PCR may preferentially amplify shorter templates, but because patient and control samples were amplified and corrected together, any resulting skew would affect both groups equally. Patients with type 1 diabetes made fewer insertions and deleted more nucleotides at VDJ recombination sites, implying thymic rearrangement abnormalities. Because cDNA was sequenced instead of genomic DNA, highly expressing activated cells could be over-represented, though the groups showed no difference in activation or CD3 levels. Naive, central memory and regulatory TCRB repertoires appeared more similar among patients than among healthy donors. Because the HLA sub-analyses included only small numbers of individuals, any influence of HLA type on TCRB rearrangement was left unresolved. In all four CD4+ subsets, TCRB CDR3 length was moderately but significantly shorter in type 1 diabetes patients.

Each donor gave one peripheral blood draw, roughly 0.11 L on average, collected into heparinised tubes. A BD FACSAria II and a panel including CD45RO, CCR7, CD25, CD127, CD95 and CD27 were used to sort naive, central memory, regulatory and stem cell-like memory CD4+ T cells. Every sorted population had a purity above 95%. PBMCs were isolated right away by Lymphoprep density gradient centrifugation and were stained directly, without culture. Samples were stained and sorted in pairs, with one healthy donor and one patient per experiment, so that batch effects were minimized. The High Capacity cDNA Reverse Transcription Kit was used to reverse transcribe all of the isolated RNA, meaning that expressed TCRB transcripts were what got sequenced. Deep immunoSEQ sequencing was applied to naive, central memory and regulatory T cell samples, giving an average of roughly 3.6 million total reads per sample. After sorted cells were lysed in RLT buffer, RNA was extracted with DNase-treated RNeasy Micro or Mini kits, with the choice depending on cell number. Each cell subset was processed on its own to prevent cross-contamination, while patient and healthy donor samples were processed together. The immunoSEQ multiplex PCR was used to amplify TCRB sequences from cDNA, yielding 87-bp fragments that span the CDR3 region. Amplicons were sequenced on the Illumina HiSeq platform. From the authors' description of their analysis: PCR bias was corrected computationally using synthetic template baselines, and reads within Hamming distance 2 were collapsed, with unmergeable singletons discarded. Reads were aligned to IMGT to assign V, D and J genes, CDR3 length, and insertions or deletions at six rearrangement sites. Clonotype counts were normalized to sorted cell number within each subset before computing true diversity and Gini coefficients with the tcR R package. Repertoire sharing was quantified using the overlap coefficient calculated on TCRB nucleotide sequences. As a proxy for the pre-selection repertoire, out-of-frame TCRB sequences from naive cells were analyzed. TCRdb obtained this table from immuneACCESS and retained in-frame rearrangements with V and J assigned. These tables miss some clones; where compared with another copy, unresolved V genes account for less than half of the shortfall, and the remainder is unexplained. The D gene and trimming were derived from the DNA, and the V and J assignments and clone size from that table. This sample comprises 900,000 or so clones, 15% to 20% of them detected only once. About 0.025% of the sample goes to the ten largest clones.

There are 15 amino acids in the CDR3, from cysteine to phenylalanine inclusive. This entry keeps only the CDR3 DNA: 45 bases, framed from base 1. Germline trimming amounts to 4 bases on V and 6 bases on J, with 7 as the count of junction bases outside the gene matches. Per the germline V gene (reference sequence), LNHDA is the CDR1 and SQIVND is the CDR2. The sequenced material came from naive CD4+ T cells from blood. In the paper's terms, the cell subset or site label means: true naive CD4+ T cells. The chain is assembled from TRBV19 and TRBJ2-7, and 12 bases in between align with TRBD2. This sequence was found in a woman under 30 in good health. The DNA sequence is TGTGCCAGTAGTACCCTAGCGGGAGGGCCTGGCGAGCAGTACTTC. This encodes CASSTLAGGPGEQYF.